The 31 T cell receptor beta chains below all came from one sample that was sequenced in a study of shared clonotypes between healthy human individuals. Assay used: immunoSEQ multiplex PCR; TCRdb lists only in-frame clones, some missing. The sample lists more than 2 million clones, 90% to 95% occurring once. As defined, naive CD8 cells were CD45RO-negative and positively selected for CCR7, with terminally differentiated effector memory CD45RA+ cells excluded. Sequenced sample: naive CD8+ T cells from PBMCs. The source of these receptors is a man younger than 30 in good health. Some clones in this sample may be carry-over from other donors' samples.

Of note for this clone: This same CDR3 is encoded by further DNA sequences in the sample. This chain links TRBV19 with TRBJ2-3; D possibly corresponds to TRBD1 (6 bases). Germline lookup yields CDR1 LNHDA and CDR2 SQIVND (reference sequence). The CDR3 sequence is 13 residues long. Deletions cut 5 bases from V and 4 bases from J, with 10 bases between. The CDR3: CASSPRTADTQYF. CDR3 sequence (DNA): TGTGCCAGTAGTCCCAGGACAGCAGATACGCAGTATTTT. Looking up the rest from reference TRBV19 and TRBJ2-3 gives the full variable domain: DGGITQSPKYLFRKEGQNVTLSCEQNLNHDAMYWYRQDPGQGLRLIYYSQIVNDFQKGDIAEGYSVSREKKESFPLTVTSAQKNPTAFYLCASSPRTADTQYFGPGTRLTVL.

Points on this clone: Other DNA sequences within the sample encode an identical CDR3. This sequence joins TRBV2 and TRBJ1-1; D remains unclear. The CDR3 is made up of 14 amino acids. V lost 2 bases and J 0 bases, leaving 7 bases between the germline ends. The germline V gene encodes CDR1 SNHLY and CDR2 FYNNEI. The chain's CDR3 is CASSEPGMNTEAFF. DNA of the CDR3: TGTGCCAGCAGTGAACCCGGGATGAACACTGAAGCTTTCTTT.

The V and J genes are TRBV2 and TRBJ1-3; TRBD1 agrees at 7 bases. This CDR3 contains 15 residues. The junction had 8 bases not matched to a gene; V was cut back by 9 bases and J by 0 bases. Per the germline V gene, CDR1 is SNHLY and CDR2 is FYNNEI. The CDR3: CASGDRARSGNTIYF. DNA of the CDR3: TGTGCCAGTGGAGACAGGGCCCGCTCTGGAAACACCATATATTTT.

The chain links TRBV11-2 to TRBJ2-1, with 9 bases identical to TRBD2. The V and J ends lost 1 base and 6 bases, in that order; junction bases with no gene match: 1. Germline V gene sequence: CDR1 SGHAT, CDR2 FQNNGV. This CDR3 has 14 residues. CDR3 DNA: TGTGCCAGCAGCTTAGTACTAGCGGGCAATGAGCAGTTCTTC. Its translation: CASSLVLAGNEQFF.

The CDR3 nucleotides are TGTGCCAGCAGTCCCCTGAGGTCCGGGTGGAATGAAAAACTGTTTTTT. Amino acid sequence: CASSPLRSGWNEKLFF. This rearrangement joins TRBV28 to TRBJ1-4; D remains unclear. The germline V and J ends were trimmed by 5 bases and 5 bases, with 18 bases remaining between them. The CDR3 is 16 amino acids. Germline assignment: CDR1 MDHEN and CDR2 SYDVKM. Complete variable domain (other parts from reference TRBV28 and TRBJ1-4): DVKVTQSSRYLVKRTGEKVFLECVQDMDHENMFWYRQDPGLGLRLIYFSYDVKMKEKGDIPEGYSVSREKKERFSLILESASTNQTSMYLCASSPLRSGWNEKLFFGSGTQLSVL.

Concerning this clone: The same CDR3 can be traced to other DNA sequences in this sample. V gene TRBV27 combines with J gene TRBJ2-7, with 11 bases lining up with TRBD1. V shed 5 bases, J shed 2 bases, and the junction held 5 bases outside the gene matches. From germline, CDR1 is MNHEY and CDR2 SMNVEV (reference sequence). This CDR3 is 15 amino acids long. The CDR3 DNA sequence: TGTGCCAGCAGTCTACGGACAGGGGGCACCTACGAGCAGTACTTC. Translation gives CASSLRTGGTYEQYF.

The chain combines TRBV4-1 with TRBJ1-5; 7 positions agree with TRBD1. Germline CDR1 MGHRA, CDR2 YSYEKL. The J segment lost 0 bases and the V segment lost 6 bases, leaving 5 bases of the junction unmatched. CDR3 length equals 15 residues. CDR3 DNA sequence: TGCGCCAGCAGGGGGGGACAGTATAGCAATCAGCCCCAGCATTTT. Translating it yields CASRGGQYSNQPQHF.

The gene calls are TRBV19 and TRBJ1-2; 8 nucleotides match TRBD1. With V trimmed by 0 bases and J by 3 bases, 3 bases remained unmatched. CDR1 and CDR2 (germline): LNHDA, SQIVND (reference sequence). The length of the CDR3 is 15 residues. The CDR3 loop is CASSIDGQGDYGYTF. The CDR3 DNA is TGTGCCAGTAGTATAGACGGACAGGGAGACTATGGCTACACCTTC.

A single count supports this clone. The chain links TRBV10-3 to TRBJ2-2; unclear D gene. CDR1 is ENHRY and CDR2 is SYGVKD in the germline V gene. The length of the CDR3 is 12 residues. Between the trimmed V and J ends, which lost 3 bases and 7 bases, there was a span of 6 bases. This CDR3 is CAISELGGELFF. Written as DNA, the CDR3 is TGTGCCATCAGTGAACTTGGCGGGGAGCTGTTTTTT.

The J gene is TRBJ2-3, the V gene TRBV21-1; the D call TRBD2 from the table was never checked on the DNA. TRBV21-1 is a documented pseudogene. This CDR3 is 16 amino acids long. CDR3 bases: TGTGCCAGCAGCATTAACGGGGGAGCTGGCACAGATACGCAGTATTTT. Its protein is CASSINGGAGTDTQYF.

The chain recombines TRBV9 with TRBJ2-5, with 13 positions matching TRBD2. The trim removed 3 bases at V and 5 bases at J, leaving 7 bases unmatched. This CDR3 is 16 amino acids long. Germline assignment: CDR1 SGDLS and CDR2 YYNGEE. In DNA form, the CDR3 reads TGTGCCAGCAGCGAGGGACTAGCGGGATCAGTTGAGACCCAGTACTTC. This translates into CASSEGLAGSVETQYF. Using reference TRBV9 and TRBJ2-5 for the parts outside the CDR3, the full variable domain is DSGVTQTPKHLITATGQRVTLRCSPRSGDLSVYWYQQSLDQGLQFLIQYYNGEERAKGNILERFSAQQFPDLHSELNLSSLELGDSALYFCASSEGLAGSVETQYFGPGTRLLVL.

On this clone itself: One junction end disagrees with the germline gene, perhaps due to a read error. The gene calls are TRBV23-1 and TRBJ1-5; D is undetermined. TRBV23-1 is sorted into the ORF group, with uncertain function. CDR3 length: 15 amino acids. CDR3 residues: CASSQPHISNRPQHF. CDR3 in DNA: TGCGCCAGCAGTCAGCCACACATCTCTAATCGGCCCCAGCATTTT.

The chain joins TRBV28 to TRBJ1-4; 8 nucleotides agree with TRBD1. CDR1 and CDR2 (germline): MDHEN, SYDVKM. This CDR3 spans 15 amino acids. V lost 7 bases, J lost 8 bases, and 12 bases stayed unmatched. DNA for the CDR3: TGTGCCAGCACCCTTTACAGGGGGAGTCAGGAAAAACTGTTTTTT. The encoded protein is CASTLYRGSQEKLFF. The full variable domain, with the rest looked up from reference TRBV28 and TRBJ1-4, is DVKVTQSSRYLVKRTGEKVFLECVQDMDHENMFWYRQDPGLGLRLIYFSYDVKMKEKGDIPEGYSVSREKKERFSLILESASTNQTSMYLCASTLYRGSQEKLFFGSGTQLSVL.

This chain connects TRBV28 to TRBJ2-2; D call uncertain. Trimming took off 6 bases at V and 4 bases at J, with 18 bases between the two ends. This CDR3 is 16 amino acids long. CDR1 MDHEN and CDR2 SYDVKM come from the germline V gene. Written as DNA, the CDR3 is TGTGCCAGCAGCACCATCTCAGACCTGAGCACCGGGGAGCTGTTTTTT. Encoded protein: CASSTISDLSTGELFF.

This clone occurred once. The chain couples TRBV15 to TRBJ2-7; 8 nucleotides line up with TRBD1. Unmatched junction bases numbered 3, after V lost 3 bases and J lost 2 bases. CDR1 is LNHNV, CDR2 YYDKDF, per germline (reference sequence). The CDR3 consists of 14 residues. CDR3 in amino acids: CATSRTGEAYEQYF. CDR3 DNA: TGTGCCACCAGCAGGACAGGGGAGGCCTACGAGCAGTACTTC.

This clone was observed once. V and J are TRBV7-8 and TRBJ1-1; D possibly corresponds to TRBD1 (5 bases). Trimming cost V 5 bases and J 4 bases, with 17 bases left between them. The CDR3 spans 15 residues. Looked up from germline, CDR1 is SGHVS and CDR2 is FQNEAQ. The DNA for the CDR3 is TGTGCCAGCAGCCCCCCGGGGGGATTGCGCACTGAAGCTTTCTTT. Its translation: CASSPPGGLRTEAFF.

This chain joins TRBV18 and TRBJ2-1; TRBD2 agrees at 15 bases. The germline V gene has CDR1 KGHSH and CDR2 LQKENI. Trimming removed 3 bases from V and 0 bases from J; junction bases left unmatched: 3. This CDR3 contains 18 residues. Here the CDR3 DNA reads TGTGCCAGCTCACCCAGGACTAGCGGGAGGGCCTCCTACAATGAGCAGTTCTTC. Translating it yields CASSPRTSGRASYNEQFF.

The V gene is TRBV7-8, the J gene TRBJ1-5, with D possibly being TRBD1 (5 bases). The V and J ends lost 4 bases and 5 bases respectively, with 12 bases between them. The CDR3 is made up of 14 amino acids. Germline V gives CDR1 SGHVS, CDR2 FQNEAQ. CDR3 loop: CASSSGGRDQPQHF. The CDR3 nucleotides read TGTGCCAGCAGCTCTGGGGGAAGGGATCAGCCCCAGCATTTT.

This sequence joins TRBV14 and TRBJ2-2; no firm D call. The V end was cut by 0 bases, the J end by 6 bases, with 5 bases between. The CDR3 extends over 13 amino acids. In germline, CDR1 is SGHDN, CDR2 FVKESK. CDR3 amino acids: CASSQESSGELFF. The CDR3 DNA reads as TGTGCCAGCAGCCAAGAGAGCTCCGGGGAGCTGTTTTTT.

The chain has TRBV19 and TRBJ1-1; 8 bases are a match to TRBD1. The CDR3 runs to 11 residues. Germline V gene lookup returns CDR1 LNHDA and CDR2 SQIVND (reference sequence). V gave up 11 bases and J gave up 7 bases; unmatched junction bases: 6. The CDR3 is CAGSTGVEAFF. As DNA, the CDR3 is TGTGCCGGATCGACAGGGGTTGAAGCTTTCTTT.

The CDR3 bases are TGTGCCAGCAGTGAAGTTGCCAACAGGGACTATGGCTACACCTTC. Translation: CASSEVANRDYGYTF. The chain joins TRBV6-1 to TRBJ1-2, with D possibly being TRBD1 (6 bases). Trimming removed 1 base at V and 3 bases at J, with 12 bases between. Germline V gives CDR1 MNHNS, CDR2 SASEGT. CDR3 length: 15 amino acids.

This rearrangement joins TRBV28 to TRBJ1-5; 8 nucleotides agree with TRBD1. After removal of 2 bases from V and 5 bases from J, the junction contained 11 bases not matched to a gene. CDR3 length: 17 residues. Germline CDR1 is MDHEN and CDR2 is SYDVKM. The CDR3 coding sequence is TGTGCCAGCAGTTTACTTCCTGGGACAGGTAGGGATCAGCCCCAGCATTTT. This codes for CASSLLPGTGRDQPQHF.

This clone occurred once. The CDR3 DNA follows: TGTGCCAGCAGTTTAGAGGACAGGGGGTTCTCCGAGCAGTACTTC. Its protein product is CASSLEDRGFSEQYF. This sequence joins TRBV28 and TRBJ2-7, with 10 bases fitting TRBD1. This CDR3 contains 15 residues. Germline V lookup: CDR1 MDHEN, CDR2 SYDVKM. The V gene end was trimmed by 2 bases and the J gene end by 6 bases; junction bases not matched to a gene: 7.

V is TRBV7-9 and J is TRBJ2-1; TRBD2 agrees at 8 bases. CDR3 length equals 19 residues. The junction had 18 bases not matched to a gene; V was cut back by 2 bases and J by 6 bases. The germline CDR1 and CDR2 sequences are SEHNR and FQNEAQ (reference sequence). CDR3 amino acids: CASSLTGQRESIEGNEQFF. The CDR3 DNA reads as TGTGCCAGCAGCTTAACCGGGCAGCGGGAGAGTATTGAGGGCAATGAGCAGTTCTTC.

This rearrangement joins TRBV7-9 to TRBJ2-7, with D unresolved. Trimming took off 4 bases at V and 1 base at J, with 17 bases between the two ends. In germline, CDR1 is SEHNR, CDR2 FQNEAQ (reference sequence). CDR3 size: 16 residues. The CDR3: CASSSHPGYRSYEQYF. In DNA form, the CDR3 reads TGTGCCAGCAGCTCCCATCCCGGTTACAGATCCTACGAGCAGTACTTC.

The chain combines TRBV13 with TRBJ2-1; D assignment may be TRBD1 or TRBD2 (6 bases each). The V end lost 7 bases, the J end lost 8 bases, and 21 bases lay between the germline ends. Germline V CDR1 and CDR2: PRHDT, FYEKMQ (reference sequence). The CDR3 covers 15 residues. CDR3 nucleotide sequence: TGTGCCAGCACCCCCCCAGGGGAGGCCGGGCATGAGCAGTTCTTC. This gives the protein CASTPPGEAGHEQFF. Full variable domain (missing parts from reference TRBV13 and TRBJ2-1): AAGVIQSPRHLIKEKRETATLKCYPIPRHDTVYWYQQGPGQDPQFLISFYEKMQSDKGSIPDRFSAQQFSDYHSELNMSSLELGDSALYFCASTPPGEAGHEQFFGPGTRLTVL.

The V call is TRBV29-1, the J call TRBJ2-7, with 9 bases lining up with TRBD1. CDR1 and CDR2 from the germline V gene are SQVTM and ANQGSEA. CDR3 length equals 14 residues. V trimming: 5 bases; J trimming: 6 bases; junction bases outside the gene matches: 11. CDR3 in DNA: TGCAGCGTTTTAACGGGGGACAGGGTCCCCGAGCAGTACTTC. This sequence encodes CSVLTGDRVPEQYF.

This clone was picked up one time. This chain connects TRBV7-2 to TRBJ1-4; D gene ambiguous. Trimming took off 5 bases at V and 0 bases at J, with 13 bases between the two ends. CDR1 and CDR2 (germline): SGHTA, FQGNSA. The length of the CDR3 is 16 residues. This CDR3 is CASSPRTLATNEKLFF. The CDR3 DNA reads as TGTGCCAGCAGCCCCCGGACTTTAGCAACTAATGAAAAACTGTTTTTT.

This rearrangement joins TRBV9 to TRBJ2-7; D possibly corresponds to TRBD2 (6 bases). Germline V CDR1 and CDR2: SGDLS, YYNGEE. The CDR3 loop spans 13 amino acids. With 4 bases removed from V and 2 bases from J, the gap between germline ends came to 10 bases. CDR3 nucleotide sequence: TGTGCCAGCAGCCCCCCGGGGGCCTACGAGCAGTACTTC. It yields the protein CASSPPGAYEQYF.

This clone has a single count. V is TRBV7-9 and J is TRBJ1-6, with TRBD1 identical over 7 bases. The CDR3 runs 16 residues. The J segment lost 9 bases and the V segment lost 3 bases, leaving 11 bases of the junction unmatched. Germline CDR1 and CDR2: SEHNR and FQNEAQ (reference sequence). In DNA, the CDR3 is TGTGCCAGCAGCTTGCTGCCCGGGACAGTGCCTTCACCCCTCCACTTT. The encoded protein is CASSLLPGTVPSPLHF.

The chain joins TRBV7-7 to TRBJ1-3; TRBD1 aligns across 9 bases. Germline V gene lookup returns CDR1 SSHAT and CDR2 FNYEAQ (reference sequence). With 6 bases clipped from V and 2 bases from J, the junction kept 11 bases outside the gene matches. This CDR3 has 17 amino acids. CDR3 residues: CASSSGTGLSPGNTIYF. As DNA, the CDR3 is TGTGCCAGCAGTTCCGGGACAGGGCTGAGTCCTGGAAACACCATATATTTT. Looking up the rest from reference TRBV7-7 and TRBJ1-3 gives the full variable domain: GAGVSQSPRYKVTKRGQDVTLRCDPISSHATLYWYQQALGQGPEFLTYFNYEAQPDKSGLPSDRFSAERPEGSISTLTIQRTEQRDSAMYRCASSSGTGLSPGNTIYFGEGSWLTVV.